This TCR beta chain was recovered during a study of T cells in Graves' hyperthyroidism and ophthalmopathy. Study-level results: Most clonotypes that expanded in the thyroid above 0.001 also showed up in blood.

Amplification targeted TCR beta CDR3 regions from RNA transcripts. TCR CDR3 regions were first amplified by RT-PCR with HTBI primers. A single record per CDR3 protein comes from TCRdb applying MiXCR to the multiplex PCR reads. The sample holds about 740,000 distinct CDR3 sequences, roughly 15% seen once. Germline V gene lookup returns CDR1 DFQATT and CDR2 SNEGSKA (reference sequence). The CDR3 spans 12 residues. The ends were cut back, 1 base at V and 3 bases at J, with 6 bases in the middle. Pregnant or lactating patients were excluded, as were those with uncontrolled infection or other autoimmune disease. This clonotype was detected many times. The antigen is unknown.

This receptor was identified in a woman aged 18-29 years with Graves' hyperthyroidism. The J gene is TRBJ2-5, the V gene TRBV20-1; D is unclear. Sequencing was performed on blood. DNA of the CDR3: TGCAGTGCTAGAGTCGTCGAAGAGACCCAGTACTTC. It specifies CSARVVEETQYF.